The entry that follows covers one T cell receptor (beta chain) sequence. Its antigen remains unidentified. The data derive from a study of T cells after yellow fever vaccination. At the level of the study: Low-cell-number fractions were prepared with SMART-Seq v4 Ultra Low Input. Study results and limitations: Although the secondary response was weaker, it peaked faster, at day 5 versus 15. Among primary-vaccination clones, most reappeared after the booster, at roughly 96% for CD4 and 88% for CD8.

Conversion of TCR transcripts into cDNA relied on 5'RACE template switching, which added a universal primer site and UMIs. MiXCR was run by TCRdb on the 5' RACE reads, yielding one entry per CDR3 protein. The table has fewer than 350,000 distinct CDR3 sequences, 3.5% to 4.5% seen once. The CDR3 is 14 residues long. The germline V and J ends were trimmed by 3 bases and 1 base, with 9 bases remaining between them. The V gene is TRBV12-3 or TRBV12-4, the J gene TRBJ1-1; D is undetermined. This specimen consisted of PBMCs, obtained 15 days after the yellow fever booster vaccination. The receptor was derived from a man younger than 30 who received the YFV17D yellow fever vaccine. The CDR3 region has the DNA TGTGCCAGCAGTTTTAGACCGCAGAACACTGAAGCTTTCTTT. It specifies CASSFRPQNTEAFF.